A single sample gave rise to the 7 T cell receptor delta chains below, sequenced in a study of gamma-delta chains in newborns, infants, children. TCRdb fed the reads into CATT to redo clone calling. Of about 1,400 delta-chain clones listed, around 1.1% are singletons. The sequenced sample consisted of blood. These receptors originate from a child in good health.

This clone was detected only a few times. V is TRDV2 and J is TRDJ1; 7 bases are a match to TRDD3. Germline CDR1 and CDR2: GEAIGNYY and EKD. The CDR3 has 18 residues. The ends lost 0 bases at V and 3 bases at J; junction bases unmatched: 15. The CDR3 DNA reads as TGTGCCTGTGACACCGGAAAGACTGGGGATATTCAGTCCGATAAACTCATCTTT. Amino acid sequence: CACDTGKTGDIQSDKLIF.

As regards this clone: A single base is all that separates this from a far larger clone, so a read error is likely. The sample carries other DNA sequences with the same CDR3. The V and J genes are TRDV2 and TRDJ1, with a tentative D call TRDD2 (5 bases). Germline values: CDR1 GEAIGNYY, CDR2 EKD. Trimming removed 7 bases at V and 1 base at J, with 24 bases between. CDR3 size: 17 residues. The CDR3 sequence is CACDLLREPLTTDKLIF. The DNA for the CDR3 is TGTGCCTGCGACCTACTAAGGGAGCCCCTTACCACCGATAAACTCATCTTT.

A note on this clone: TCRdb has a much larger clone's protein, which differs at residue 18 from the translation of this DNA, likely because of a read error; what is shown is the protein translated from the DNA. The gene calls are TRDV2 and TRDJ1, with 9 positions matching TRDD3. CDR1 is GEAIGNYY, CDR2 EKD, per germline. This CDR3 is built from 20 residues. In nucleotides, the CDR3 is TGTGCCTGTGACATCCTGTCTTCCGAACCCATACTGGGGGACACCGATAAACCCATCTTT. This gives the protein CACDILSSEPILGDTDKPIF.

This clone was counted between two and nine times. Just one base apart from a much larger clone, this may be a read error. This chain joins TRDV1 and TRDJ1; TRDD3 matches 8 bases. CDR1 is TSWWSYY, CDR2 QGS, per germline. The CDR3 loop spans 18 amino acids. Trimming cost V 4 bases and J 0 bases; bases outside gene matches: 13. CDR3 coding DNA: TGTGCTCTTGGGGGGCCGCCCTGGGGGACGCCATACACCGATAAACTCATCTTT. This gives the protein CALGGPPWGTPYTDKLIF.

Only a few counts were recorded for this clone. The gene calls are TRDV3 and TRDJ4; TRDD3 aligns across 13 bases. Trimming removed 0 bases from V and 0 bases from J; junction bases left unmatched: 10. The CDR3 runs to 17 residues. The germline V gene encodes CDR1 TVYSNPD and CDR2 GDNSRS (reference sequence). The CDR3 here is CAFRPYWGIRAARPLIF. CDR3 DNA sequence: TGTGCCTTTAGGCCTTACTGGGGGATACGGGCCGCCAGACCCCTGATCTTT.

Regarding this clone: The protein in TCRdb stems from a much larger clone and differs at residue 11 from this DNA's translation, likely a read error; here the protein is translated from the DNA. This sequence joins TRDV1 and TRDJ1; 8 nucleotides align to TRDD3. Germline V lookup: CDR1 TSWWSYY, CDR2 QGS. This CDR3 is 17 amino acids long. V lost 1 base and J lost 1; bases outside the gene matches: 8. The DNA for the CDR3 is TGTGCTCTTGGGGAACACTGGGGGGGAGTGTGCACCGATAAACTCATCTTT. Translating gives CALGEHWGGVCTDKLIF.

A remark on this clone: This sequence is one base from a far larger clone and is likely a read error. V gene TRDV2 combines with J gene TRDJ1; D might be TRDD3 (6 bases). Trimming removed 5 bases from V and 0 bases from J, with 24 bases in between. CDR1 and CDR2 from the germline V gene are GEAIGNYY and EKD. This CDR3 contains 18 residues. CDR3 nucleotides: TGTGCCTGTGTCCTTCTTTCCTTTTCGGATACTGACACCGATAAACTCATCTTT. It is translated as CACVLLSFSDTDTDKLIF.